This record concerns one T cell receptor (beta chain) sequence. The antigen is undetermined. These data come from a study of graft-versus-host responses after intestinal transplantation. At the level of the study: In this cohort, recipients had multivisceral, liver-intestinal, or isolated intestinal transplants.

The data were produced by immunoSEQ multiplex PCR, yet TCRdb's version contains in-frame clones alone and is incomplete. The data contain 96,000 or so clones, 92% of them seen just once; the ten biggest clones take up around 0.17%. The trim removed 3 bases at V and 1 base at J, leaving 2 bases unmatched. CDR1 is LNHDA and CDR2 is SQIVND in the germline V gene (reference sequence). The CDR3 is 14 residues long. This clonotype was obtained from a human donor who received an intestinal transplant. The chain links TRBV19 to TRBJ1-1; TRBD1 matches at 7 bases. The source material was unstimulated CD4+ T cells sorted from spleen or lymph node cells, sampled before intestinal transplant. CDR3 nucleotide sequence: TGTGCCAGTAGTATCCGACAGGGGAACACTGAAGCTTTCTTT. It is translated as CASSIRQGNTEAFF.